The rows below give T cell receptor beta chains drawn from one sample of a study of spatial heterogeneity in lung cancer. One entry per CDR3 protein results from TCRdb running MiXCR on the 5' RACE reads. The sample records roughly 40,000 distinct CDR3 sequences, 6.8% being singletons. The input for sequencing was PBMCs, taken at surgery. Source of these receptors: a female donor with early-stage non-small cell lung cancer. CDR3s leave out the opening cysteine and the closing phenylalanine or tryptophan. The D gene is left open where the match is weak.

d_call: NA; j_call: TRBJ1-2; v_call: TRBV29-1; cdr3_aa: SVEPSGTVLNYGYT
d_call: NA; j_call: TRBJ1-6; v_call: TRBV4-3; cdr3_aa: ASSQEIASGGSPLH
d_call: NA; j_call: TRBJ2-7; v_call: TRBV10-3; cdr3_aa: AISVKQEYEQY
d_call: NA; j_call: TRBJ1-5; v_call: TRBV3-1; cdr3_aa: ASSQKLGSTQH
d_call: NA; j_call: TRBJ1-6; v_call: TRBV5-5; cdr3_aa: ASRDPGWDSYNSPLH
d_call: NA; j_call: TRBJ2-3; v_call: TRBV6-2/TRBV6-3; cdr3_aa: ASSPTLVADTQY
d_call: NA; j_call: TRBJ2-7; v_call: TRBV5-1; cdr3_aa: ASSRDGSYEQY
d_call: NA; j_call: TRBJ1-4; v_call: TRBV7-9; cdr3_aa: ASSPAGSAGEKLF
d_call: TRBD1; j_call: TRBJ1-5; v_call: TRBV6-6; cdr3_aa: ASRPSDRSNQPQH
d_call: NA; j_call: TRBJ2-1; v_call: TRBV20-1; cdr3_aa: SARDILQDNEQF
d_call: NA; j_call: TRBJ1-2; v_call: TRBV19; cdr3_aa: ASSNRGRNYGYT
d_call: TRBD1; j_call: TRBJ1-5; v_call: TRBV10-3; cdr3_aa: AISPQGDHQPQH
d_call: NA; j_call: TRBJ2-7; v_call: TRBV12-3/TRBV12-4; cdr3_aa: ASSSRITGTRDVEQY
d_call: TRBD1; j_call: TRBJ1-1; v_call: TRBV6-5; cdr3_aa: ASSYDGTGMNWAKNTEAF
d_call: TRBD1; j_call: TRBJ1-2; v_call: TRBV12-3/TRBV12-4; cdr3_aa: ASSENRGSGYGYT
d_call: TRBD1; j_call: TRBJ1-3; v_call: TRBV6-2/TRBV6-3; cdr3_aa: ASSPRQGSSGNTIY
d_call: TRBD2; j_call: TRBJ2-1; v_call: TRBV5-1; cdr3_aa: ASSSPSGGLGLYNEQF
d_call: TRBD2; j_call: TRBJ2-1; v_call: TRBV3-1; cdr3_aa: ASSQGAGGHNEQF
d_call: TRBD2; j_call: TRBJ2-5; v_call: TRBV4-1; cdr3_aa: ASSQERGGLGETQY
d_call: NA; j_call: TRBJ2-3; v_call: TRBV19; cdr3_aa: ASRTGSTDTQY
d_call: NA; j_call: TRBJ1-5; v_call: TRBV6-2/TRBV6-3; cdr3_aa: ASSYPTEDNQPQH
d_call: NA; j_call: TRBJ1-1; v_call: TRBV7-9; cdr3_aa: ASSFTGSMNTEAF
d_call: NA; j_call: TRBJ1-6; v_call: TRBV27; cdr3_aa: ASSLWYGSPLH
d_call: TRBD1; j_call: TRBJ1-1; v_call: TRBV10-3; cdr3_aa: AISPDRAENTEAF
d_call: NA; j_call: TRBJ1-3; v_call: TRBV18; cdr3_aa: AGSPSGSSAGNTIY
d_call: NA; j_call: TRBJ1-1; v_call: TRBV4-2; cdr3_aa: ASSRSLGGTSRNEAF
d_call: NA; j_call: TRBJ1-4; v_call: TRBV5-5; cdr3_aa: ASSLTPNEKLF
d_call: NA; j_call: TRBJ1-4; v_call: TRBV4-3; cdr3_aa: ASSQTGQNEKLF
d_call: NA; j_call: TRBJ1-6; v_call: TRBV4-1; cdr3_aa: ASSQIFGGFAKASYNSPLH
d_call: NA; j_call: TRBJ1-1; v_call: TRBV10-3; cdr3_aa: AISESRKGSGTEAF
d_call: NA; j_call: TRBJ2-7; v_call: TRBV29-1; cdr3_aa: SAWEGESEQY